A single sample is the source of the 30 T cell receptor beta chains below, sequenced in a study of shared clonotypes between healthy human individuals. Clones were read by immunoSEQ multiplex PCR, and TCRdb kept only the in-frame ones, dropping some. The profile shows 190,000 or so clones, approximately 62% of them singletons. Specimen: memory CD4+ T cells sorted from blood. Regarding subset: CD45RA-negative fraction. The receptors were sampled from a man under 40 in good health.

The chain carries TRBV18 and TRBJ1-5, with D unresolved. The CDR3 runs 17 residues. The V gene's germline CDR1 is KGHSH and CDR2 LQKENI. V dropped 1 base and J dropped 0 bases, with 13 bases sitting between them. The CDR3 protein is CASSPQSGYSSNQPQHF. CDR3 nucleotides: TGTGCCAGCTCACCACAGAGCGGCTATTCTAGCAATCAGCCCCAGCATTTT.

The J gene is TRBJ2-3, the V gene TRBV9; 10 nucleotides match TRBD2. From germline, CDR1 is SGDLS and CDR2 YYNGEE. V was pared by 0 bases and J by 6 bases, with 4 bases of the junction left unmatched. The CDR3 is made up of 15 amino acids. In DNA form, the CDR3 reads TGTGCCAGCAGCGTAGTTCTAGCGGGAGATGATACGCAGTATTTT. Residues: CASSVVLAGDDTQYF.

The chain has TRBV27 and TRBJ2-6, with D hard to call. Trimming cost V 3 bases and J 4 bases, with 7 bases left between them. The V gene's germline CDR1 is MNHEY and CDR2 SMNVEV (reference sequence). This CDR3 has 14 residues. The CDR3, as DNA: TGTGCCAGCAGTTTCCGGGCAGGGGCCAACGTCCTGACTTTC. This translates into CASSFRAGANVLTF.

This clone was picked up a small number of times. The chain is built from TRBV9 and TRBJ1-2; possible D gene TRBD1, 5 bases. The CDR3 consists of 17 residues. CDR1 and CDR2 from the germline V gene are SGDLS and YYNGEE. V lost 0 bases and J 0 bases, leaving 15 bases between the germline ends. In DNA, the CDR3 is TGTGCCAGCAGCGTAGGTGGAGGGGCGCTCCCTAACTATGGCTACACCTTC. It is translated as CASSVGGGALPNYGYTF.

J is TRBJ2-7 and V is TRBV5-1, with D possibly matching TRBD2 (5 bases). Germline assignment: CDR1 SGHRS and CDR2 YFSETQ. This CDR3 is 15 amino acids long. V lost 1 base and J 8 bases, leaving 19 bases between the germline ends. For the CDR3, the DNA is TGCGCCAGCAGCTTGTCCAGCGGATCACTTAGCCAGCAGTACTTC. Translating it yields CASSLSSGSLSQQYF.

The rearrangement joins TRBV5-5 to TRBJ2-5; D might be TRBD2 (6 bases). The CDR3 consists of 14 residues. The V gene's germline CDR1 is SGHKS and CDR2 YYEKEE (reference sequence). V was trimmed by 0 bases and J by 5 bases, leaving 11 bases between them. The CDR3 here is CASSLAGVVETQYF. CDR3 sequence (DNA): TGTGCCAGCAGCTTGGCGGGGGTTGTGGAGACCCAGTACTTC.

V is TRBV7-2 and J is TRBJ2-3, with D perhaps matching TRBD2 (6 bases). The germline V and J ends were trimmed by 2 bases and 10 bases, with 13 bases remaining between them. In germline, CDR1 is SGHTA, CDR2 FQGNSA. The CDR3 has 13 amino acids. CDR3 sequence (DNA): TGTGCCAGCAGCTTACAGCGGCGGGACGCGCAGTATTTT. Protein product: CASSLQRRDAQYF.

The chain uses TRBV2 and TRBJ1-2, with D unclear. V was cut by 4 bases and J by 3 bases, with 18 bases left in between. CDR1 and CDR2 (germline): SNHLY, FYNNEI. This CDR3 spans 16 amino acids. CDR3 region: CASSVVFWAADYGYTF. The CDR3 DNA reads as TGTGCCAGCAGTGTCGTTTTCTGGGCAGCCGACTATGGCTACACCTTC.

The rearrangement uses TRBV5-1 and TRBJ2-7, with D maybe TRBD2 (7 bases). The V gene's germline CDR1 is SGHRS and CDR2 YFSETQ. V lost 1 base and J lost 1, with 21 bases in between. This CDR3 contains 18 residues. This chain's CDR3 is CASSLRGGTTKASYEQYF. The CDR3 region has the DNA TGCGCCAGCAGCTTGAGGGGAGGGACAACTAAAGCGTCCTACGAGCAGTACTTC.

In DNA form, the CDR3 reads TGTGCCAGTAGACTAGCGGGATCTTCCTACGAGCAGTACTTC. Its protein is CASRLAGSSYEQYF. J is TRBJ2-7 and V is TRBV28; 11 bases line up with TRBD2. The V and J ends lost 9 bases and 1 base, in that order; junction bases with no gene match: 5. The CDR3 has 14 residues. Germline loops: CDR1 MDHEN, CDR2 SYDVKM.

This clone turned up a few times. The chain links TRBV10-3 to TRBJ2-1, with D tentatively TRBD1 or TRBD2 (5 bases each). The CDR3 runs 13 residues. Trimming stripped 10 bases from V and 5 bases from J, with 15 bases between. In germline, CDR1 is ENHRY, CDR2 SYGVKD. In DNA, the CDR3 is TGTGCCAGCAAACCGGGACCAAACAATGAGCAGTTCTTC. Its protein product is CASKPGPNNEQFF.

This clone was detected only once. The J gene is TRBJ1-2, the V gene TRBV11-3, with D possibly being TRBD1 (5 bases). Trimming shortened V by 1 base and J by 2 bases, and 8 bases separated the two germline ends. Germline loops: CDR1 SGHNT, CDR2 YENEEA. This CDR3 is built from 14 residues. The CDR3 protein is CASSLVGGNYGYTF. The CDR3, as DNA: TGTGCCAGCAGCTTAGTCGGGGGGAACTATGGCTACACCTTC.

The genes are TRBV30 and TRBJ1-4, with D unresolved. There are 14 residues in the CDR3. The germline V gene has CDR1 GTSNPN and CDR2 SVGIG (reference sequence). Deletions cut 0 bases from V and 10 bases from J, with 15 bases between. CDR3 DNA: TGTGCCTGGAGTGTAATTATGGCAGAGGGAAAACTGTTTTTT. Protein: CAWSVIMAEGKLFF.

The rearrangement links TRBV28 to TRBJ1-5, with TRBD1 matching over 7 bases. In germline, CDR1 is MDHEN, CDR2 SYDVKM. CDR3 length: 15 amino acids. The J segment lost 4 bases and the V segment lost 4 bases, leaving 7 bases of the junction unmatched. The CDR3 DNA follows: TGTGCCAGCAGTTCGCCGGGACAGCTAAATCAGCCCCAGCATTTT. It codes for CASSSPGQLNQPQHF.

The DNA for the CDR3 is TGTGCCACCAGCAGAGTACCTCCGGGACAGACAACTAATGAAAAACTGTTTTTT. Translated, it gives CATSRVPPGQTTNEKLFF. The chain employs TRBV15 and TRBJ1-4; 7 nucleotides line up with TRBD1. Trimming took 1 base from V and 0 from J; bases not matched to a gene: 8. The V gene's germline CDR1 is LNHNV and CDR2 YYDKDF (reference sequence). The CDR3 is made up of 18 amino acids.

On this clone itself: The identical CDR3 is also encoded by other nucleotide sequences in the sample. The chain uses TRBV6-1 and TRBJ2-7; the D is unclear. V was pared by 3 bases and J by 4 bases, with 7 bases between. This CDR3 spans 12 amino acids. Germline V lookup: CDR1 MNHNS, CDR2 SASEGT. The CDR3 reads CASSDSFYEQYF. CDR3 in DNA: TGTGCCAGCAGTGATTCGTTTTACGAGCAGTACTTC.

In its sample, this clone was seen a few times. The chain couples TRBV5-1 to TRBJ2-2; D unclear. Trimming stripped 0 bases from V and 5 bases from J, with 11 bases between. Germline values: CDR1 SGHRS, CDR2 YFSETQ. The CDR3 totals 15 residues. The CDR3 sequence is CASSLDPMGTGELFF. The DNA for the CDR3 is TGCGCCAGCAGCTTGGACCCGATGGGGACCGGGGAGCTGTTTTTT.

In DNA, the CDR3 is TGCGCCAGCAGCCAAGGAGGGCCAGGGCGTCTCTCAAGCTACACCTTC. Protein: CASSQGGPGRLSSYTF. The chain employs TRBV4-1 and TRBJ1-2; maybe TRBD1 (5 bases). Germline CDR1 is MGHRA and CDR2 is YSYEKL. The CDR3 loop spans 16 amino acids. V lost 1 base and J lost 9, with 21 bases in between.

This clone was detected a few times. The V gene is TRBV7-8, the J gene TRBJ1-1; D uncertain. CDR1 and CDR2 from the germline V gene are SGHVS and FQNEAQ. The length of the CDR3 is 14 residues. V was shortened by 1 base and J by 1 base, with 7 bases between the two germline ends. CDR3 loop: CASSLDGGNTEAFF. CDR3 DNA sequence: TGTGCCAGCAGCTTAGACGGCGGGAACACTGAAGCTTTCTTT.

This chain connects TRBV5-1 to TRBJ2-1; no clear D. This CDR3 has 15 residues. Trimming pared 2 bases from V and 10 bases from J, leaving 19 bases between. In germline, CDR1 is SGHRS, CDR2 YFSETQ. CDR3 nucleotides: TGCGCCAGCAGCTTTTATAGTCAGTCCTCCACAGAGCAGTTCTTC. Protein sequence: CASSFYSQSSTEQFF. The variable domain in full, completed from reference TRBV5-1 and TRBJ2-1, reads KAGVTQTPRYLIKTRGQQVTLSCSPISGHRSVSWYQQTPGQGLQFLFEYFSETQRNKGNFPGRFSGRQFSNSRSEMNVSTLELGDSALYLCASSFYSQSSTEQFFGPGTRLTVL.

This chain uses TRBV5-1 with TRBJ2-7, with no clear D. Trimming removed 0 bases from V and 6 bases from J, with 10 bases in between. The CDR3 loop spans 13 amino acids. Germline V gives CDR1 SGHRS, CDR2 YFSETQ. CDR3 region: CASSLDLRGEQYF. CDR3 in DNA: TGCGCCAGCAGCTTGGATCTGCGTGGCGAGCAGTACTTC. The full variable domain, its missing parts supplied by reference TRBV5-1 and TRBJ2-7, is KAGVTQTPRYLIKTRGQQVTLSCSPISGHRSVSWYQQTPGQGLQFLFEYFSETQRNKGNFPGRFSGRQFSNSRSEMNVSTLELGDSALYLCASSLDLRGEQYFGPGTRLTVT.

J is TRBJ1-1 and V is TRBV28; D is uncertain. Looked up from germline, CDR1 is MDHEN and CDR2 is SYDVKM. This CDR3 has 11 amino acids. Trimming pared 3 bases from V and 7 bases from J, leaving 6 bases between. CDR3 coding DNA: TGTGCCAGCAGTTTCGGGGTTGAAGCTTTCTTT. Its translation is CASSFGVEAFF.

This clone appeared once. The V call is TRBV7-9, the J call TRBJ2-1; tentatively, D is TRBD1 or TRBD2 (6 bases each). The CDR3 loop spans 15 amino acids. The V and J ends lost 5 bases and 5 bases respectively, with 16 bases between them. Germline V gene lookup returns CDR1 SEHNR and CDR2 FQNEAQ (reference sequence). The CDR3 here is CASSLGGTENNEQFF. The CDR3 coding sequence is TGTGCCAGCAGCCTAGGGGGGACGGAAAACAATGAGCAGTTCTTC.

The chain employs TRBV5-6 and TRBJ2-1; D remains unclear. Germline V lookup: CDR1 SGHDT, CDR2 YYEEEE. V was clipped by 0 bases and J by 2 bases, with 3 bases between them. The CDR3 sequence is 13 residues long. Written as DNA, the CDR3 is TGTGCCAGCAGCTTGGATACCTACAATGAGCAGTTCTTC. It encodes CASSLDTYNEQFF.

The V and J genes are TRBV11-2 and TRBJ2-3; no definite D call. The germline gives CDR1 SGHAT, CDR2 FQNNGV. V shed 0 bases and J shed 2 bases, with 9 bases lying between them. This CDR3 spans 15 amino acids. CDR3 sequence (DNA): TGTGCCAGCAGCTTAGACCACACTAACACAGATACGCAGTATTTT. This encodes CASSLDHTNTDTQYF. Full variable domain (missing parts from reference TRBV11-2 and TRBJ2-3): EAGVAQSPRYKIIEKRQSVAFWCNPISGHATLYWYQQILGQGPKLLIQFQNNGVVDDSQLPKDRFSAERLKGVDSTLKIQPAKLEDSAVYLCASSLDHTNTDTQYFGPGTRLTVL.

This clone was counted ten times or more. The chain uses TRBV2 and TRBJ2-7, with no clear D. CDR3 length: 13 amino acids. V was cut by 5 bases and J by 5 bases, with 13 bases left in between. The germline V gene has CDR1 SNHLY and CDR2 FYNNEI. The CDR3 here is CASSLGGLDEQYF. The CDR3 region has the DNA TGTGCCAGCAGTTTAGGCGGCCTCGACGAGCAGTACTTC.

This chain uses TRBV27 with TRBJ1-2; perhaps TRBD1 as D (5 bases). The CDR3 covers 13 residues. Germline V gene data show CDR1 as MNHEY and CDR2 as SMNVEV (reference sequence). V was pared by 1 base and J by 7 bases, with 10 bases between. The CDR3: CASSLFGTFGYTF. CDR3 nucleotide sequence: TGTGCCAGCAGTTTATTCGGGACCTTTGGCTACACCTTC.

The V call is TRBV29-1, the J call TRBJ1-1, with D unclear. The CDR3 is 16 residues long. CDR1 SQVTM and CDR2 ANQGSEA come from the germline V gene. V was shortened by 7 bases and J by 0 bases, with 21 bases between the two germline ends. CDR3 protein: CSAVLGSGLMNTEAFF. In DNA form, the CDR3 reads TGCAGCGCTGTGCTTGGCAGCGGTTTAATGAACACTGAAGCTTTCTTT.

The chain recombines TRBV29-1 with TRBJ1-3; maybe TRBD1 (5 bases). Germline-derived CDR1 and CDR2 are SQVTM and ANQGSEA. V shed 6 bases and J shed 0 bases, with 9 bases lying between them. CDR3 size: 13 residues. In DNA form, the CDR3 reads TGCAGCGTGACGGGGGACTCTGGAAACACCATATATTTT. Protein: CSVTGDSGNTIYF.

V is TRBV5-1 and J is TRBJ1-2, with 8 bases fitting TRBD1. Germline V gene sequence: CDR1 SGHRS, CDR2 YFSETQ. The CDR3 is 15 amino acids. V lost 0 bases and J lost 7; bases outside the gene matches: 8. CDR3 coding DNA: TGCGCCAGCAGCTTGGCATCAGGGGGCGAGGGTGGCTACACCTTC. The encoded protein is CASSLASGGEGGYTF.